What follows are 18 T cell receptor beta chains derived from one specimen sequenced in a study of T cell repertoires in ileal Crohn's disease. Measured with immunoSEQ multiplex PCR; TCRdb has only the in-frame clones, and not every one. Among some 5,300 clones, roughly 79% were seen once, and the ten largest hold roughly 6%. The material sequenced was ileal tissue. The receptors shown here come from an adult with Crohn's disease.

J is TRBJ2-1 and V is TRBV29-1; D not resolved. CDR3 length equals 13 residues. The V and J ends lost 5 bases and 0 bases respectively, with 8 bases between them. CDR1 and CDR2 from the germline V gene are SQVTM and ANQGSEA. The CDR3 DNA reads as TGCAGCGTTTTTCCGGGCTCCTACAATGAGCAGTTCTTC. Translation gives CSVFPGSYNEQFF.

This clone was seen a handful of times. The chain combines TRBV30 with TRBJ2-7; 9 positions match TRBD2. The CDR3 is 13 amino acids. Losses at the gene ends were 3 bases for V and 5 bases for J; bases not matched to a gene: 5. Germline values: CDR1 GTSNPN, CDR2 SVGIG (reference sequence). Here the CDR3 reads CAWRREGRDEQYF. The CDR3, as DNA: TGTGCCTGGAGGCGGGAGGGCCGGGACGAGCAGTACTTC.

The chain joins TRBV28 to TRBJ1-2; no definite D call. The CDR3 runs to 16 residues. From germline, CDR1 is MDHEN and CDR2 SYDVKM. Trimming cost V 10 bases and J 4 bases, with 25 bases left between them. This CDR3 is CATKVYESARFYGYTF. CDR3 in DNA: TGTGCCACCAAGGTTTATGAGTCAGCCAGGTTCTATGGCTACACCTTC.

This chain joins TRBV5-4 and TRBJ2-1, with D unclear. The CDR3 consists of 16 residues. V was pared by 2 bases and J by 4 bases, with 16 bases between. Germline-derived CDR1 and CDR2 are SGHNT and YYREEE (reference sequence). The chain's CDR3 is CASSLPQAQSYNEQFF. In DNA form, the CDR3 reads TGTGCCAGCAGCTTACCTCAGGCCCAAAGTTACAATGAGCAGTTCTTC.

This clone came up a few times. The genes are TRBV28 and TRBJ1-6, with D possibly matching TRBD1 (5 bases). Trimming removed 2 bases at V and 6 bases at J, with 14 bases between. Germline V gene sequence: CDR1 MDHEN, CDR2 SYDVKM. The CDR3 is 16 residues long. The CDR3 bases are TGTGCCAGCAGTTTAACGCAGGGAAGGACTAATTCACCCCTCCACTTT. This translates into CASSLTQGRTNSPLHF.

The chain is built from TRBV5-5 and TRBJ2-7; D possibly corresponds to TRBD1 (5 bases). The V gene's germline CDR1 is SGHKS and CDR2 YYEKEE (reference sequence). With 0 bases removed from V and 12 bases from J, the gap between germline ends came to 16 bases. The CDR3 runs 13 residues. Here the CDR3 reads CASSLADGKGPYF. The DNA for the CDR3 is TGTGCCAGCAGCTTGGCCGATGGGAAGGGGCCGTACTTC.

This clone appeared a few times. CDR3 DNA: TGCGCCAGCAGCGGGCTAGCGGGAGGGCAAGAGACCCAGTACTTC. It is translated as CASSGLAGGQETQYF. This chain uses TRBV5-1 with TRBJ2-5; 12 bases agree with TRBD2. The CDR3 sequence is 15 residues long. The V gene end was trimmed by 4 bases and the J gene end by 2 bases; junction bases not matched to a gene: 3. Germline CDR1 SGHRS, CDR2 YFSETQ.

The chain uses TRBV28 and TRBJ1-1; 11 bases align to TRBD1. V was pared by 2 bases and J by 1 base, with 9 bases of the junction left unmatched. The length of the CDR3 is 18 residues. Germline V gene data show CDR1 as MDHEN and CDR2 as SYDVKM. Here the CDR3 reads CASSLAPRTGGKNTEAFF. CDR3 nucleotide sequence: TGTGCCAGCAGTTTAGCGCCTCGGACAGGGGGCAAGAACACTGAAGCTTTCTTT.

CDR3 DNA sequence: TGTGCCAGCAGCCAAGGAGCCGCTAGCGGGTTCTACGAGCAGTACTTC. Its translation: CASSQGAASGFYEQYF. The rearrangement joins TRBV4-2 to TRBJ2-7; 8 bases are shared with TRBD2. V lost 1 base and J lost 3; bases outside the gene matches: 8. The CDR3 is 16 residues long. CDR1 is LGHNA, CDR2 YNFKEQ, per germline.

This chain connects TRBV30 to TRBJ1-1, with 8 bases identical to TRBD1. The CDR3 is 14 amino acids. Germline CDR1 is GTSNPN and CDR2 is SVGIG (reference sequence). V trimming: 0 bases; J trimming: 6 bases; junction bases outside the gene matches: 6. The CDR3, as DNA: TGTGCCTGGAGTGTACACAGGGGGGCGGCTGAAGCTTTCTTT. Translation gives CAWSVHRGAAEAFF.

The chain recombines TRBV5-5 with TRBJ2-3; the match to TRBD2 covers 10 bases. Trimming removed 4 bases from V and 0 bases from J; junction bases left unmatched: 8. The CDR3 runs 17 residues. CDR1 and CDR2 from the germline V gene are SGHKS and YYEKEE (reference sequence). In DNA form, the CDR3 reads TGTGCCAGCAGCCAAGTGGTAGCGGGAGGAAGCACAGATACGCAGTATTTT. It specifies CASSQVVAGGSTDTQYF.

The CDR3 DNA follows: TGTGCCAGCAGCGTCGGACTGGATGCCTACGAGCAGTACTTC. Translating gives CASSVGLDAYEQYF. This rearrangement joins TRBV9 to TRBJ2-7, with D possibly TRBD2 on 5 matching bases. V lost 2 bases and J 2 bases, leaving 11 bases between the germline ends. CDR1 is SGDLS, CDR2 YYNGEE, per germline. This CDR3 has 14 amino acids.

V and J are TRBV28 and TRBJ2-7; D possibly corresponds to TRBD1 (6 bases). The CDR3 contains 14 residues. Trimming removed 2 bases at V and 1 base at J, with 9 bases between. Germline CDR1 and CDR2: MDHEN and SYDVKM. CDR3 sequence (DNA): TGTGCCAGCAGTTTAGCACAGGGATCCTACGAGCAGTACTTC. Residues: CASSLAQGSYEQYF.

The chain uses TRBV7-2 and TRBJ2-7; possibly TRBD1 for D (7 bases). CDR3 length equals 15 residues. Trimming took 0 bases from V and 5 from J, leaving 14 bases between them. The germline V gene encodes CDR1 SGHTA and CDR2 FQGNSA. CDR3 DNA: TGTGCCAGCAGCTTAGCGCAGGGGGGATCTCACGAGCAGTACTTC. It translates to CASSLAQGGSHEQYF.

CDR3 DNA: TGTGCCAGCACTAATCGGAATTCACCCCTCCACTTT. As protein: CASTNRNSPLHF. The chain joins TRBV28 to TRBJ1-6; D call uncertain. CDR3 length equals 12 residues. V lost 7 bases and J lost 7, with 8 bases in between. The germline V gene encodes CDR1 MDHEN and CDR2 SYDVKM.

This clone was seen more than once but under ten times. The chain is built from TRBV7-9 and TRBJ2-1, with 8 bases lining up with TRBD1. Germline loops: CDR1 SEHNR, CDR2 FQNEAQ (reference sequence). Unmatched junction bases numbered 8, after V lost 6 bases and J lost 1 base. The CDR3 is made up of 16 amino acids. In DNA, the CDR3 is TGTGCCAGCAGTTCCGGGACAGGCGAATCCTACAATGAGCAGTTCTTC. As protein: CASSSGTGESYNEQFF.

The chain has TRBV5-1 and TRBJ1-5, with 8 nucleotides matching TRBD1. Trimming at V came to 4 bases and at J to 7 bases, leaving 7 bases not matched to a gene. In germline, CDR1 is SGHRS, CDR2 YFSETQ. The CDR3 has 14 amino acids. The CDR3 is CASSIRTGSQPQHF. CDR3 sequence (DNA): TGCGCCAGCAGCATAAGGACAGGGTCACAGCCCCAGCATTTT.

The chain couples TRBV7-9 to TRBJ1-2; D is perhaps TRBD1 (6 bases). Germline CDR1 is SEHNR and CDR2 is FQNEAQ (reference sequence). V was trimmed by 6 bases and J by 4 bases, leaving 15 bases between them. The CDR3 is 14 residues long. CDR3 sequence: CASRSQGGSYGYTF. CDR3 nucleotide sequence: TGTGCCAGCAGGTCACAGGGCGGCTCCTATGGCTACACCTTC. The full variable domain, with the rest looked up from reference TRBV7-9 and TRBJ1-2, is DTGVSQNPRHKITKRGQNVTFRCDPISEHNRLYWYRQTLGQGPEFLTYFQNEAQLEKSRLLSDRFSAERPKGSFSTLEIQRTEQGDSAMYLCASRSQGGSYGYTFGSGTRLTVV.